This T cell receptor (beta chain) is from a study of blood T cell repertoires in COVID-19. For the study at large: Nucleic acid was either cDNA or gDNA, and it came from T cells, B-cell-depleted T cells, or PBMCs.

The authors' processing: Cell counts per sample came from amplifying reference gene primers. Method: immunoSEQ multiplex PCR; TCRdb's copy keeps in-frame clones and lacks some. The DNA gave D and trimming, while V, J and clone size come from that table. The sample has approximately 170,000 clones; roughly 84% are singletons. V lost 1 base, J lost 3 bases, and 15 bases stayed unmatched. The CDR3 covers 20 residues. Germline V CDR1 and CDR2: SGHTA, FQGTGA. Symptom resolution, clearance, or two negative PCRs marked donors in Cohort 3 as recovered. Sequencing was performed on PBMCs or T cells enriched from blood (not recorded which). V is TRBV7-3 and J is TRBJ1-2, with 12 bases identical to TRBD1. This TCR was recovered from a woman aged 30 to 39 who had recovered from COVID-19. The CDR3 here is CASSLKRGQGAPNLHYGYTF. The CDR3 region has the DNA TGTGCCAGCAGCTTAAAGAGGGGACAGGGGGCCCCCAATCTGCACTATGGCTACACCTTC. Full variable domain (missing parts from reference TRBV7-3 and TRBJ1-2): GAGVSQTPSNKVTEKGKYVELRCDPISGHTALYWYRQSLGQGPEFLIYFQGTGAADDSGLPNDRFFAVRPEGSVSTLKIQRTERGDSAVYLCASSLKRGQGAPNLHYGYTFGSGTRLTVV.